This paragraph reports one T cell receptor (beta chain). Its antigen is not known. This record belongs to a study of post-analysis software for immune sequencing data. Notes on the study in general: With TRBV5-6, TRBV5-1 and TRBV20-1 included, a handful of TRBV segments were more frequent in patients than in controls. The normalized Chao1 diversity of multiple sclerosis patients was significantly lower than that of controls.

This CDR3 region has 12 residues. Libraries were made from TCR beta cDNA, and they carried unique molecular identifiers. In TCRdb, the PCR reads were re-called with MiXCR into one record per CDR3 protein. Of hundreds of thousands of distinct CDR3 sequences listed, 44% are singletons. This receptor was taken from a girl aged 5-17 years with multiple sclerosis. V is TRBV21-1 and J is TRBJ2-5. TRBV21-1 counts as a pseudogene. The specimen was blood. The CDR3 DNA follows: TGTGCCAGCCGGTCTCTCGGGGAGACCCAGTACTTC. This sequence encodes CASRSLGETQYF.